This T cell receptor (beta chain) stems from a study of T cell changes during pregnancy in multiple sclerosis. TCRdb's table, derived via immunoSEQ multiplex PCR, lists solely in-frame clones and lacks some. The sample carries over 25,000 clones, roughly nine tenths recorded once. The count of this clone is one. The clonotype originates from a female donor with multiple sclerosis, enrolled in a pregnancy study. Sequencing used CD8+ T cells from peripheral blood mononuclear cells, obtained in the third trimester of pregnancy.

The CDR3 here is CASSSGDRWNTEAFF. The CDR3 coding sequence is TGTGCCAGCAGTTCTGGGGACAGGTGGAACACTGAAGCTTTCTTT. V and J are TRBV13 and TRBJ1-1; TRBD1 agrees at 8 bases. V shed 6 bases and J 1 base; nucleotides not matched to a gene: 7. This CDR3 comprises 15 residues. CDR1 is PRHDT, CDR2 FYEKMQ, per germline (reference sequence).